Below are 19 T cell receptor beta chains sequenced from a single sample in a study of blood T cell repertoires in COVID-19. Assay used: immunoSEQ multiplex PCR; TCRdb lists only in-frame clones, some missing. Of over 250,000 clones listed, 90% are singletons. Sequenced: PBMCs or T cells enriched from blood (not recorded which). These TCRs come from a man between 60 and 75 years old who had recovered from COVID-19.

V usage is TRBV27 and J usage is TRBJ2-1, with 10 bases fitting TRBD1. The CDR3 has 13 amino acids. Germline loops: CDR1 MNHEY, CDR2 SMNVEV (reference sequence). V lost 0 bases to trimming and J lost 15 bases; unmatched junction nucleotides: 5. The CDR3 here is CASSLSQTGGLFF. The CDR3 bases are TGTGCCAGCAGTTTATCCCAGACAGGGGGCTTGTTCTTC.

This rearrangement joins TRBV5-8 to TRBJ1-4; 7 nucleotides match TRBD1. The V segment lost 3 bases and the J segment 8 bases; nucleotides outside the gene matches: 10. The CDR3 runs to 15 residues. Germline V gives CDR1 SGHTS, CDR2 YDEGEE. CDR3 region: CASSSWDSLIEKLFF. CDR3 DNA: TGTGCCAGCAGCTCTTGGGACAGTCTAATAGAAAAACTGTTTTTT.

The chain joins TRBV19 to TRBJ2-7; 8 bases are a match to TRBD2. Germline V gene sequence: CDR1 LNHDA, CDR2 SQIVND (reference sequence). CDR3 length: 14 amino acids. V lost 5 bases, J lost 3 bases, and 6 bases stayed unmatched. CDR3 in amino acids: CASSFTSGNYEQYF. The CDR3 DNA follows: TGTGCCAGTAGTTTCACTAGCGGAAACTACGAGCAGTACTTC.

For the CDR3, the DNA is TGTGCCAGCAGCAAAGTCTGGGGACATGGCCCCTACAGAAACACTGAAGCTTTCTTT. Protein sequence: CASSKVWGHGPYRNTEAFF. V usage is TRBV21-1 and J usage is TRBJ1-1; the table's D call of TRBD1 was not tested on the DNA. TRBV21-1 is an annotated pseudogene. The CDR3 runs to 19 residues.

Details on this clone: The sample holds other DNA sequences that translate to the same CDR3. The chain recombines TRBV5-1 with TRBJ1-4, with TRBD1 identical over 8 bases. In germline, CDR1 is SGHRS, CDR2 YFSETQ. This CDR3 comprises 14 residues. The junction had 5 bases not matched to a gene; V was cut back by 2 bases and J by 8 bases. Here the CDR3 DNA reads TGCGCCAGCAGCTTAGGACAGGGAAGCGAAAAACTGTTTTTT. This sequence encodes CASSLGQGSEKLFF.

V gene TRBV7-2 combines with J gene TRBJ1-1; D remains unclear. This CDR3 has 14 residues. V lost 2 bases and J lost 1, with 8 bases in between. The V gene's germline CDR1 is SGHTA and CDR2 FQGNSA. CDR3 nucleotide sequence: TGTGCCAGCAGCTTACTTCCGCGGAACACTGAAGCTTTCTTT. Translating gives CASSLLPRNTEAFF.

The V and J genes are TRBV18 and TRBJ2-7; D possibly corresponds to TRBD1 (5 bases). Germline CDR1 is KGHSH and CDR2 is LQKENI. V lost 6 bases to trimming and J lost 2 bases, with 8 bases between them. This CDR3 is 12 amino acids long. CDR3 residues: CASSTDTYEQYF. CDR3 in DNA: TGTGCCAGCTCCACGGACACCTACGAGCAGTACTTC.

This chain uses TRBV14 with TRBJ2-1, with 9 bases lining up with TRBD2. The CDR3 covers 17 residues. Germline-derived CDR1 and CDR2 are SGHDN and FVKESK. V trimming: 0 bases; J trimming: 7 bases; junction bases outside the gene matches: 10. For the CDR3, the DNA is TGTGCCAGCAGCCAAGATCAGGGTAGCGGGAGCGGGAATGAGCAGTTCTTC. Residues: CASSQDQGSGSGNEQFF.

The chain employs TRBV6-5 and TRBJ1-1; D possibly corresponds to TRBD1 (5 bases). V lost 2 bases, J lost 6 bases, and 10 bases lay in between. The CDR3 runs 13 residues. From germline, CDR1 is MNHEY and CDR2 SVGAGI. The CDR3 spells CASSYGQGPEAFF. The CDR3 DNA reads as TGTGCCAGCAGTTACGGGCAGGGCCCTGAAGCTTTCTTT.

The chain is built from TRBV12-3 or TRBV12-4 and TRBJ1-1; D gene ambiguous. The length of the CDR3 is 12 residues. V was trimmed by 6 bases and J by 1 base, leaving 6 bases between them. CDR3 protein: CASRFGNTEAFF. In DNA form, the CDR3 reads TGTGCCAGCAGGTTCGGGAACACTGAAGCTTTCTTT.

The chain uses TRBV5-1 and TRBJ2-1, with D possibly matching TRBD1 (6 bases). Germline V gives CDR1 SGHRS, CDR2 YFSETQ. This CDR3 region has 12 residues. The ends were cut back, 4 bases at V and 6 bases at J, with 8 bases in the middle. The CDR3 here is CASSLDSNEQFF. The CDR3 DNA reads as TGCGCCAGCAGCCTGGACAGCAATGAGCAGTTCTTC.

The chain recombines TRBV6-2 or TRBV6-3 with TRBJ2-7; no reliable D call. Trimming took 0 bases from V and 5 from J, leaving 11 bases between them. The CDR3 extends over 14 amino acids. Germline V gives CDR1 MNHEY, CDR2 SVGEGT. The CDR3 DNA reads TGTGCCAGCAGTTACTCCTCTAGTCCCGACGAGCAGTACTTC. Amino acids: CASSYSSSPDEQYF.

The chain couples TRBV15 to TRBJ1-5, with a tentative D call TRBD1 (5 bases). CDR1 and CDR2 (germline): LNHNV, YYDKDF (reference sequence). The ends were cut back, 2 bases at V and 3 bases at J, with 8 bases in the middle. The CDR3 runs 14 residues. CDR3 nucleotide sequence: TGTGCCACCAGCAGACAGGGATTCAATCAGCCCCAGCATTTT. Protein sequence: CATSRQGFNQPQHF.

This sequence joins TRBV6-5 and TRBJ2-7, with a tentative D call TRBD1 (6 bases). Germline CDR1 and CDR2: MNHEY and SVGAGI. The CDR3 runs 16 residues. V was trimmed by 0 bases and J by 3 bases, leaving 15 bases between them. The CDR3 nucleotides read TGTGCCAGCAGTTACTCGACGGCAGGGGCTGGCTACGAGCAGTACTTC. It specifies CASSYSTAGAGYEQYF.

The rearrangement joins TRBV11-2 to TRBJ1-5, with D uncertain. Germline CDR1 and CDR2: SGHAT and FQNNGV. Trimming left V 2 bases short and J 6 bases short, with 20 bases between. The CDR3 sequence is 17 residues long. The CDR3 DNA reads TGTGCCAGCAGCTTACTCAGTAGCGGGGATGGAGGTCAGCCCCAGCATTTT. As protein: CASSLLSSGDGGQPQHF.

This rearrangement joins TRBV7-6 to TRBJ2-7, with D perhaps TRBD1 (6 bases). This CDR3 spans 17 amino acids. Germline V gives CDR1 SGHVS, CDR2 FNYEAQ. V shed 1 base and J shed 6 bases, with 22 bases lying between them. The CDR3 DNA follows: TGTGCCAGCAGCTTAGGAGCAGGGGAAGGGTTCGGAAGCGAGCAGTACTTC. Its translation is CASSLGAGEGFGSEQYF.

The chain joins TRBV28 to TRBJ1-1, with unresolved D. Germline CDR1 is MDHEN and CDR2 is SYDVKM. Trimming cost V 3 bases and J 1 base, with 15 bases left between them. The CDR3 is 16 residues long. The CDR3 is CASSFASVSGNTEAFF. CDR3 DNA: TGTGCCAGCAGTTTTGCCTCCGTCTCAGGGAACACTGAAGCTTTCTTT.

This clone was detected once. V gene TRBV2 combines with J gene TRBJ1-2, with TRBD1 matching over 7 bases. The CDR3 extends over 13 amino acids. Germline V CDR1 and CDR2: SNHLY, FYNNEI. Trimming at V came to 5 bases and at J to 2 bases, leaving 2 bases not matched to a gene. The CDR3 coding sequence is TGTGCCAGCAGTCTACAGGGGAACTATGGCTACACCTTC. It is translated as CASSLQGNYGYTF. Full variable domain (rest looked up from reference TRBV2 and TRBJ1-2): EPEVTQTPSHQVTQMGQEVILRCVPISNHLYFYWYRQILGQKVEFLVSFYNNEISEKSEIFDDQFSVERPDGSNFTLKIRSTKLEDSAMYFCASSLQGNYGYTFGSGTRLTVV.

The genes are TRBV12-3 or TRBV12-4 and TRBJ1-2; unclear D gene. V lost 7 bases and J lost 4, with 10 bases in between. The CDR3 contains 12 residues. This CDR3 is CASTKGSYGYTF. CDR3 DNA sequence: TGTGCCAGCACCAAAGGGAGCTATGGCTACACCTTC.